This T cell receptor beta chain appears in the sequencing data of a study of blood T cell repertoires in COVID-19. Per the study methods: Estimation of nucleated cell counts relied on the amplification of reference gene primers. Some clones are missing from TCRdb's copy, which holds only in-frame ones; the method was immunoSEQ multiplex PCR. V and J calls and clone size follow that table, whereas D and trimming were derived from the DNA. The table shows 100,000 to 150,000 clones, with about 70% occurring only once. Between the trimmed V and J ends, which lost 2 bases and 1 base, there was a span of 5 bases. CDR1 and CDR2 from the germline V gene are LNHDA and SQIVND (reference sequence). CDR3 length: 13 amino acids.

The sequenced material came from peripheral blood. This clonotype originated in a woman in her 70s with acute or convalescent COVID-19. The gene calls are TRBV19 and TRBJ1-1; maybe TRBD1 (5 bases). The CDR3 DNA reads TGTGCCAGTAGTATAACAGGGAACACTGAAGCTTTCTTT. Protein sequence: CASSITGNTEAFF.